The 27 T cell receptor beta chains presented below share a single source sample, sequenced in a study of cytomegalovirus exposure and HLA in healthy donors. Vbeta (60) and Jbeta (13) primers were used in the PCR. Clones were sequenced by immunoSEQ multiplex PCR, and TCRdb holds only the in-frame ones, with some missing. Seen here are about 94,000 clones, 70% to 85% observed once, and the top ten hold 10%. Sequences were obtained from PBMCs. The receptor source for this set is a human donor in good health.

The chain uses TRBV7-8 and TRBJ2-1, with no clear D. The CDR3 sequence is 13 residues long. Germline V gene data show CDR1 as SGHVS and CDR2 as FQNEAQ. Trimming stripped 5 bases from V and 7 bases from J, with 12 bases between. In DNA, the CDR3 is TGTGCCAGCAGCCCCCTACGAGGAAATGAGCAGTTCTTC. Amino acid sequence: CASSPLRGNEQFF.

This clone was picked up a small number of times. The rearrangement joins TRBV7-9 to TRBJ2-5; D is possibly TRBD2 (6 bases). This CDR3 comprises 15 residues. V was clipped by 5 bases and J by 4 bases, with 17 bases between them. Germline assignment: CDR1 SEHNR and CDR2 FQNEAQ (reference sequence). The CDR3 DNA is TGTGCCAGCAGCCCCAAAAGGAGGGTGGGAGAGACCCAGTACTTC. The encoded protein is CASSPKRRVGETQYF.

CDR3 loop: CASSQSGPYEQYF. CDR3 sequence (DNA): TGCGCCAGCAGCCAATCTGGCCCCTACGAGCAGTACTTC. V is TRBV4-1 and J is TRBJ2-7, with unresolved D. The CDR3 has 13 residues. Trimming took 2 bases from V and 2 from J, leaving 7 bases between them. Germline CDR1 reads MGHRA; CDR2 reads YSYEKL.

The rearrangement links TRBV2 to TRBJ2-7; D may be TRBD2 (7 bases). V lost 5 bases and J 4 bases, leaving 18 bases between the germline ends. The CDR3 has 15 residues. Per the germline V gene, CDR1 is SNHLY and CDR2 is FYNNEI. The CDR3 DNA follows: TGTGCCAGCAGTCCAGGAAGCGGGACAATGTACGAGCAGTACTTC. This codes for CASSPGSGTMYEQYF. The whole variable domain, remainder taken from reference TRBV2 and TRBJ2-7, is EPEVTQTPSHQVTQMGQEVILRCVPISNHLYFYWYRQILGQKVEFLVSFYNNEISEKSEIFDDQFSVERPDGSNFTLKIRSTKLEDSAMYFCASSPGSGTMYEQYFGPGTRLTVT.

This chain joins TRBV29-1 and TRBJ2-2; tentative D call: TRBD1 (5 bases). There are 13 residues in the CDR3. The V and J ends lost 3 bases and 2 bases respectively, with 7 bases between them. Germline CDR1 reads SQVTM; CDR2 reads ANQGSEA. In DNA, the CDR3 is TGCAGCGTTGACCAGGGAAACACCGGGGAGCTGTTTTTT. Protein sequence: CSVDQGNTGELFF.

CDR3 coding DNA: TGTGCCAGCAGCCACCGGGTGGGTTTGAATTCACCCCTCCACTTT. It is translated as CASSHRVGLNSPLHF. V and J are TRBV5-6 and TRBJ1-6; D remains unclear. This CDR3 spans 15 amino acids. V was shortened by 4 bases and J by 7 bases, with 15 bases between the two germline ends. Germline loops: CDR1 SGHDT, CDR2 YYEEEE.

This clone came up once. This chain uses TRBV19 with TRBJ2-3; D ambiguous. Trimming cost V 3 bases and J 5 bases, with 12 bases left between them. CDR1 and CDR2 (germline): LNHDA, SQIVND (reference sequence). The CDR3 has 14 residues. The CDR3 spells CASSISETGDTQYF. CDR3 nucleotide sequence: TGTGCCAGTAGTATTTCGGAGACGGGAGATACGCAGTATTTT.

V usage is TRBV5-1 and J usage is TRBJ2-3, with 8 positions matching TRBD2. The V gene end was trimmed by 4 bases and the J gene end by 4 bases; junction bases not matched to a gene: 8. Germline CDR1 is SGHRS and CDR2 is YFSETQ. The CDR3 length is 15 residues. CDR3 amino acids: CASSAVAGTADTQYF. In nucleotides, the CDR3 is TGCGCCAGCAGCGCAGTAGCGGGAACCGCAGATACGCAGTATTTT.

The CDR3 is CACTPGGDYGYTF. CDR3 in DNA: TGTGCCTGCACTCCGGGGGGGGACTATGGCTACACCTTC. The chain carries TRBV30 and TRBJ1-2; the D gene is possibly TRBD1 (5 bases). The CDR3 spans 13 residues. Germline values: CDR1 GTSNPN, CDR2 SVGIG (reference sequence). V was trimmed by 6 bases and J by 3 bases, leaving 14 bases between them.

The chain uses TRBV9 and TRBJ2-2; the D gene is possibly TRBD1 (6 bases). The V gene's germline CDR1 is SGDLS and CDR2 YYNGEE. V lost 4 bases and J 2 bases, leaving 15 bases between the germline ends. CDR3 length: 16 amino acids. The CDR3 sequence: CASSSRQVPNTGELFF. CDR3 bases: TGTGCCAGCAGCTCCCGACAGGTCCCCAACACCGGGGAGCTGTTTTTT.

The CDR3, as DNA: TGCGCCAGCAGCCGCTCAGGGGATTCCGCCACCGGGGAGCTGTTTTTT. This translates into CASSRSGDSATGELFF. The genes are TRBV4-1 and TRBJ2-2, with D maybe TRBD1 (6 bases). Germline CDR1 is MGHRA and CDR2 is YSYEKL. Trimming left V 4 bases short and J 4 bases short, with 16 bases between. The CDR3 is 16 residues long.

The table lists this clone with a few counts. Without the conserved terminal phenylalanine or tryptophan, this CDR3 likely stems from a read error. The DNA is left out, because the CDR3 cannot be placed on it with certainty; the CDR3 is given as TCRdb lists it. The gene calls are TRBV27 and TRBJ2-3; TRBD2 reflects the table's D call only, with no check against the DNA. CDR1 and CDR2 from the germline V gene are MNHEY and SMNVEV (reference sequence). The CDR3 totals 11 residues, both ends included. The CDR3 loop is CASSRPQTPAS.

This clone has more than one count but fewer than ten. The CDR3 DNA follows: TGTGCCAGCAGCCTTAGACTAGCGGGAGCGTCCGGGGAGCTGTTTTTT. It specifies CASSLRLAGASGELFF. V is TRBV7-2 and J is TRBJ2-2, with 12 positions matching TRBD2. Germline V gene lookup returns CDR1 SGHTA and CDR2 FQGNSA. With 5 bases clipped from V and 6 bases from J, the junction kept 7 bases outside the gene matches. The CDR3 covers 16 residues.

This chain links TRBV6-4 with TRBJ2-3, with D maybe TRBD2 (5 bases). This CDR3 region has 14 residues. Looked up from germline, CDR1 is MRHNA and CDR2 is SNTAGT. The V end lost 2 bases, the J end lost 4 bases, and 10 bases lay between the germline ends. The CDR3 DNA follows: TGTGCCAGCAGTGACCGGCTAGCTTCAGATACGCAGTATTTT. It yields the protein CASSDRLASDTQYF.

The V and J genes are TRBV15 and TRBJ1-2; 8 bases line up with TRBD1. This CDR3 has 18 residues. V lost 5 bases, J lost 0 bases, and 14 bases stayed unmatched. CDR1 is LNHNV, CDR2 YYDKDF, per germline (reference sequence). The CDR3 reads CATSGNQGARGSNYGYTF. As DNA, the CDR3 is TGTGCCACCAGCGGTAACCAGGGGGCGCGGGGTTCTAACTATGGCTACACCTTC.

The chain carries TRBV6-1 and TRBJ2-7; TRBD2 aligns across 13 bases. Germline CDR1 reads MNHNS; CDR2 reads SASEGT. The CDR3 has 15 amino acids. Unmatched junction bases numbered 1, after V lost 4 bases and J lost 1 base. This CDR3 is CASSVLAGGSYEQYF. CDR3 nucleotide sequence: TGTGCCAGCAGTGTACTAGCGGGAGGGTCCTACGAGCAGTACTTC.

CDR3 amino acids: CASSSWGQGVRTDTQYF. The CDR3 coding sequence is TGTGCCAGCAGCAGCTGGGGACAGGGTGTTAGGACAGATACGCAGTATTTT. The gene calls are TRBV7-2 and TRBJ2-3, with 9 bases matching TRBD1. Per germline, CDR1 SGHTA and CDR2 FQGNSA. This CDR3 is 17 amino acids long. The V segment lost 5 bases and the J segment 3 bases; nucleotides outside the gene matches: 12. Full variable domain (remainder filled in from reference TRBV7-2 and TRBJ2-3): GAGVSQSPSNKVTEKGKDVELRCDPISGHTALYWYRQSLGQGLEFLIYFQGNSAPDKSGLPSDRFSAERTGGSVSTLTIQRTQQEDSAVYLCASSSWGQGVRTDTQYFGPGTRLTVL.

The gene calls are TRBV6-1 and TRBJ2-3; 8 bases line up with TRBD1. Germline trimming cut 4 bases from V and 0 bases from J; bases unmatched to any gene: 3. The germline gives CDR1 MNHNS, CDR2 SASEGT. CDR3 length: 15 residues. CDR3 DNA: TGTGCCAGCAGTGGAAGACAGGGGAGCACAGATACGCAGTATTTT. Translated: CASSGRQGSTDTQYF.

This clone has only a few counts. The CDR3 nucleotides read TGTGCCAGCAGCAAGACAGGGGATCAGCCCCAGCATTTT. Its translation: CASSKTGDQPQHF. The chain carries TRBV11-2 and TRBJ1-5, with TRBD1 identical over 8 bases. Per the germline V gene, CDR1 is SGHAT and CDR2 is FQNNGV. This CDR3 spans 13 amino acids. V trimming: 5 bases; J trimming: 5 bases; junction bases outside the gene matches: 2.

V usage is TRBV4-2 and J usage is TRBJ2-4, with D possibly being TRBD2 (6 bases). The germline V gene encodes CDR1 LGHNA and CDR2 YNFKEQ. Trimming removed 3 bases at V and 1 base at J, with 19 bases between. The CDR3 has 18 amino acids. CDR3 nucleotide sequence: TGTGCCAGCAGCCAGGGGACTGGTGGCGGTCGGGCCAAAAACATTCAGTACTTC. Translating it yields CASSQGTGGGRAKNIQYF.

This clone showed up just once. V and J are TRBV12-2 and TRBJ2-7; the table's D gene call, TRBD2, was not cross checked with the DNA. TRBV12-2 is listed as a pseudogene. This CDR3 region has 17 residues. The CDR3 DNA reads TGTGCAAGTCGCTTAGATATTCGACGCGGGGGTCCTTACGAGCAGTACTTC. The encoded protein is CASRLDIRRGGPYEQYF.

The J gene is TRBJ1-6, the V gene TRBV19; D gene uncertain. From germline, CDR1 is LNHDA and CDR2 SQIVND (reference sequence). The V and J ends lost 0 bases and 7 bases respectively, with 13 bases between them. CDR3 size: 16 residues. The CDR3, as DNA: TGTGCCAGTAGTATAGATTTCGGGGAGAGGAATTCACCCCTCCACTTT. Amino acids: CASSIDFGERNSPLHF.

V usage is TRBV6-4 and J usage is TRBJ1-1; 7 nucleotides align to TRBD1. The germline V gene has CDR1 MRHNA and CDR2 SNTAGT. The CDR3 has 14 amino acids. With 5 bases clipped from V and 0 bases from J, the junction kept 3 bases outside the gene matches. CDR3 amino acids: CASSPGQLNTEAFF. In DNA, the CDR3 is TGTGCCAGCAGTCCGGGACAGCTGAACACTGAAGCTTTCTTT.

This chain links TRBV6-5 with TRBJ2-7; D possibly corresponds to TRBD1 (6 bases). Trimming pared 5 bases from V and 4 bases from J, leaving 18 bases between. This CDR3 contains 15 residues. Per the germline V gene, CDR1 is MNHEY and CDR2 is SVGAGI. The CDR3 nucleotides are TGTGCCAGCAGTCCCTTTCCGACAGGTTTGTACGAGCAGTACTTC. Translation gives CASSPFPTGLYEQYF.

The J gene is TRBJ2-5, the V gene TRBV7-6; the match to TRBD1 covers 10 bases. With V trimmed by 1 base and J by 7 bases, 6 bases remained unmatched. Germline assignment: CDR1 SGHVS and CDR2 FNYEAQ. The CDR3 totals 15 residues. CDR3 DNA: TGTGCCAGCAGCTTAGTGGGGACAGGGGTAGGGACCCAGTACTTC. Its protein product is CASSLVGTGVGTQYF.

The V call is TRBV5-1, the J call TRBJ2-5; 10 bases map to TRBD2. The CDR3 sequence is 17 residues long. From germline, CDR1 is SGHRS and CDR2 YFSETQ. V was clipped by 0 bases and J by 4 bases; unmatched bases: 9. The CDR3 coding sequence is TGCGCCAGCAGCTTGGAGGCTAGCGGGAGTCTTTTAGAGACCCAGTACTTC. It specifies CASSLEASGSLLETQYF.

The chain joins TRBV27 to TRBJ1-3; D unclear. Per germline, CDR1 MNHEY and CDR2 SMNVEV (reference sequence). Trimming pared 3 bases from V and 4 bases from J, leaving 16 bases between. CDR3 length: 16 amino acids. The CDR3 DNA reads as TGTGCCAGCAGTTTTCGAGGCGGAGGACTGGGAAACACCATATATTTT. It encodes CASSFRGGGLGNTIYF.